The present T cell receptor (beta chain) was sequenced within a study of beta chain features in type 1 diabetes. General study results and limits: There were fewer insertions and more deletions at the VDJ junctions of type 1 diabetes patients. Shorter templates may be favored by PCR, equally so in patients and controls.

The entirety of the isolated RNA underwent reverse transcription, so expressed TCRB transcripts were sequenced. Here immunoSEQ multiplex PCR was the method, and the copy in TCRdb shows in-frame clones only, minus some. This sample yields approximately 100,000 clones, of which around 40% are seen a single time; more than 0.06% belongs to the top ten. Concerning this clone: Its antigen is as yet unknown.

Researchers reported sorting CD4+ naive, central memory, regulatory and stem cell-like memory cells via CD45RO/CCR7/CD25/CD127/CD95/CD27. The CDR3 loop spans 15 amino acids. CDR1 is SNHLY and CDR2 is FYNNEI in the germline V gene. V gave up 7 bases and J gave up 0 bases; unmatched junction bases: 4. Sequencing used stem cell memory CD4+ T cells from blood. The sequence was obtained from a woman between 18 and 29 years old in good health. This rearrangement joins TRBV2 to TRBJ1-5, with 9 bases that match TRBD1. CDR3 sequence (DNA): TGTGCCAGCATGAGGGACAGGGCTAGCAATCAGCCCCAGCATTTT. Translating it yields CASMRDRASNQPQHF.